These 27 T cell receptor beta chains share one sample of origin, sequenced in a study of PD-L1 blockade in urothelial cancer. Time point given: peripheral blood 6 weeks after treatment start. Using immunoSEQ multiplex PCR, the repertoire was profiled, and TCRdb retains in-frame clones only, with some absent. Here the sample spans some 120,000 clones, roughly 90% being singletons. The sample here was PBMCs, taken around atezolizumab (anti-PD-L1) treatment. These receptors all stem from a man aged 60 to 69 with urothelial cancer.

The chain has TRBV19 and TRBJ2-3; TRBD2 matches 8 bases. The germline V gene encodes CDR1 LNHDA and CDR2 SQIVND (reference sequence). V was clipped by 5 bases and J by 4 bases; unmatched bases: 14. CDR3 length: 17 amino acids. DNA for the CDR3: TGTGCCAGTAGTCCCCTGGGGGGGACTAGTCGTTCAGATACGCAGTATTTT. Translation gives CASSPLGGTSRSDTQYF.

The chain carries TRBV6-1 and TRBJ1-2, with D possibly matching TRBD1 (6 bases). The CDR3 loop spans 14 amino acids. V was shortened by 3 bases and J by 4 bases, with 12 bases between the two germline ends. Germline CDR1 and CDR2: MNHNS and SASEGT. The CDR3 sequence is CASSDQGIIYGYTF. The DNA of the CDR3 is TGTGCCAGCAGTGATCAGGGGATCATCTATGGCTACACCTTC.

The V gene is TRBV7-6, the J gene TRBJ2-5; TRBD2 matches at 9 bases. The CDR3 loop spans 15 amino acids. Germline values: CDR1 SGHVS, CDR2 FNYEAQ. V lost 5 bases to trimming and J lost 1 base; unmatched junction nucleotides: 5. CDR3: CASSVKRGVQETQYF. CDR3 nucleotide sequence: TGTGCCAGCAGCGTTAAGCGGGGGGTCCAAGAGACCCAGTACTTC.

This clone was found once. This sequence joins TRBV4-3 and TRBJ2-5, with D tentatively TRBD2 (7 bases). Trimming took 3 bases from V and 5 from J, leaving 19 bases between them. Per the germline V gene, CDR1 is LGHNA and CDR2 is YSLEER. This CDR3 contains 16 residues. CDR3 region: CASSQDPSGGGETQYF. The CDR3 DNA sequence: TGCGCCAGCAGCCAGGACCCATCGGGGGGCGGGGAGACCCAGTACTTC.

This clone was seen once. The chain employs TRBV7-2 and TRBJ2-5, with a tentative D call TRBD2 (6 bases). The CDR3 covers 14 residues. Germline V lookup: CDR1 SGHTA, CDR2 FQGNSA. The germline V and J ends were trimmed by 3 bases and 3 bases, with 11 bases remaining between them. The CDR3 spells CASSFFGGKETQYF. The CDR3 DNA follows: TGTGCCAGCAGCTTCTTTGGCGGGAAAGAGACCCAGTACTTC.

This rearrangement joins TRBV5-6 to TRBJ2-3, with 7 positions matching TRBD1. CDR1 and CDR2 from the germline V gene are SGHDT and YYEEEE. This CDR3 is 14 amino acids long. Trimming removed 1 base from V and 9 bases from J; junction bases left unmatched: 8. The CDR3 spells CASSLRQGEGTQYF. The CDR3 DNA follows: TGTGCCAGCAGCTTGAGGCAGGGGGAAGGGACGCAGTATTTT.

The chain combines TRBV6-5 with TRBJ1-6, with TRBD1 matching 7 bases. This CDR3 is 15 amino acids long. The germline gives CDR1 MNHEY, CDR2 SVGAGI. After removal of 7 bases from V and 5 bases from J, the junction contained 8 bases not matched to a gene. As DNA, the CDR3 is TGTGCCAGCACCCGGGACAGAATTAATAATTCACCCCTCCACTTT. As protein: CASTRDRINNSPLHF.

The CDR3 bases are TGTGCCAGCAGTAATAATCCCGGGATGTATGGCTACACCTTC. Amino acid sequence: CASSNNPGMYGYTF. The rearrangement links TRBV6-4 to TRBJ1-2; D not resolved. The CDR3 contains 14 residues. The germline V and J ends were trimmed by 5 bases and 5 bases, with 15 bases remaining between them. The germline CDR1 and CDR2 sequences are MRHNA and SNTAGT.

This clone has just one count. CDR3 sequence (DNA): TGCGCCAGCAGCTTGGAACGCAGGGGAGCCATTCAGTACTTC. It codes for CASSLERRGAIQYF. The V gene is TRBV5-1, the J gene TRBJ2-4, with D tentatively TRBD1 (6 bases). The CDR3 runs to 14 residues. Germline loops: CDR1 SGHRS, CDR2 YFSETQ. Trimming took 0 bases from V and 9 from J, leaving 13 bases between them.

The rearrangement joins TRBV18 to TRBJ2-3; TRBD1 matches 11 bases. The CDR3 length is 16 residues. The J segment lost 0 bases and the V segment lost 2 bases, leaving 1 base of the junction unmatched. Germline V CDR1 and CDR2: KGHSH, LQKENI. The CDR3 sequence: CASSPGTGGSTDTQYF. DNA of the CDR3: TGTGCCAGCTCACCAGGGACAGGGGGTAGCACAGATACGCAGTATTTT.

The chain joins TRBV7-2 to TRBJ2-1; the D gene is possibly TRBD1 (5 bases). The V end was cut by 3 bases, the J end by 6 bases, with 12 bases between. The CDR3 has 14 amino acids. The germline CDR1 and CDR2 sequences are SGHTA and FQGNSA. This CDR3 is CASSFTGIGNEQFF. Written as DNA, the CDR3 is TGTGCCAGCAGCTTTACAGGTATCGGCAATGAGCAGTTCTTC.

This chain links TRBV11-2 with TRBJ2-7, with D perhaps matching TRBD1 (7 bases). V was trimmed by 4 bases and J by 6 bases, leaving 16 bases between them. The V gene's germline CDR1 is SGHAT and CDR2 FQNNGV. This CDR3 is 14 amino acids long. CDR3 in DNA: TGTGCCAGCAGCTGGGCGGGACAGAATGGCGAGCAGTACTTC. Protein product: CASSWAGQNGEQYF.

V and J are TRBV7-2 and TRBJ2-5, with a tentative D call TRBD2 (7 bases). Between the trimmed V and J ends, which lost 6 bases and 14 bases, there was a span of 16 bases. From germline, CDR1 is SGHTA and CDR2 FQGNSA. The CDR3 covers 11 residues. The CDR3 DNA reads as TGTGCCAGCAGAGGGGGGGGTCCCCTCTACTTC. Amino acid sequence: CASRGGGPLYF.

The CDR3 DNA sequence: TGCGCCAGCAGTGGTAGCGGGGGCGGCACAGATACGCAGTATTTT. Amino acid sequence: CASSGSGGGTDTQYF. The chain employs TRBV10-1 and TRBJ2-3; the match to TRBD2 covers 9 bases. Germline assignment: CDR1 WNHNN and CDR2 SYGVQD (reference sequence). V shed 4 bases, J shed 1 base, and the junction held 3 bases outside the gene matches. The CDR3 runs 15 residues.

The rearrangement uses TRBV28 and TRBJ2-7; D ambiguous. The CDR3 is 12 residues long. Germline V gene sequence: CDR1 MDHEN, CDR2 SYDVKM. Trimming pared 3 bases from V and 2 bases from J, leaving 5 bases between. In DNA form, the CDR3 reads TGTGCCAGCAGTTTTGTAGCCTACGAGCAGTACTTC. Protein product: CASSFVAYEQYF.

This chain connects TRBV2 to TRBJ1-4; D gene ambiguous. The V gene lost 8 bases and the J gene lost 7 bases, with 17 bases spanning the gap. The CDR3 is 14 residues long. Germline CDR1 is SNHLY and CDR2 is FYNNEI. CDR3 region: CASRHEGNIEKLFF. DNA of the CDR3: TGTGCCAGCCGACACGAGGGAAACATTGAAAAACTGTTTTTT.

This rearrangement joins TRBV6-5 to TRBJ2-2; D remains ambiguous. The CDR3 extends over 12 amino acids. Germline CDR1 is MNHEY and CDR2 is SVGAGI. The ends were cut back, 6 bases at V and 6 bases at J, with 8 bases in the middle. In nucleotides, the CDR3 is TGTGCCAGCAGCTACCGTCCCGGGGAGCTGTTTTTT. Encoded protein: CASSYRPGELFF.

The genes are TRBV10-3 and TRBJ2-7, with a possible D match to TRBD1 (6 bases). The germline CDR1 and CDR2 sequences are ENHRY and SYGVKD. Trimming removed 11 bases from V and 3 bases from J, with 11 bases in between. This CDR3 is built from 11 residues. The CDR3 region is CAPRGGYEQYF. The CDR3 region has the DNA TGTGCCCCCCGAGGGGGCTACGAGCAGTACTTC.

The chain couples TRBV12-5 to TRBJ2-1; D possibly corresponds to TRBD1 (5 bases). CDR3 length: 15 residues. The germline V and J ends were trimmed by 0 bases and 5 bases, with 11 bases remaining between them. Germline V CDR1 and CDR2: LGHNT, FRNRAP. The CDR3 DNA is TGTGCTAGTGGTTTGGTCTCTGGGGCCGACAATGAGCAGTTCTTC. It codes for CASGLVSGADNEQFF.

The chain joins TRBV10-3 to TRBJ2-3; 7 bases are shared with TRBD1. The V segment lost 4 bases and the J segment 3 bases; nucleotides outside the gene matches: 4. Looked up from germline, CDR1 is ENHRY and CDR2 is SYGVKD. This CDR3 has 14 residues. The CDR3 coding sequence is TGTGCCATCAGTGTAAAACAGGGGACAGATACGCAGTATTTT. Protein sequence: CAISVKQGTDTQYF.

A remark on this clone: This specimen includes other DNA sequences encoding the same CDR3. V gene TRBV6-5 combines with J gene TRBJ1-4, with 8 bases matching TRBD1. V lost 6 bases to trimming and J lost 6 bases; unmatched junction nucleotides: 9. The CDR3 consists of 15 residues. The germline gives CDR1 MNHEY, CDR2 SVGAGI. CDR3 in amino acids: CASSRQGFVDEKLFF. For the CDR3, the DNA is TGTGCCAGCAGCCGACAGGGGTTTGTAGATGAAAAACTGTTTTTT.

The chain links TRBV27 to TRBJ2-1, with D unclear. The V gene's germline CDR1 is MNHEY and CDR2 SMNVEV (reference sequence). This CDR3 region has 14 residues. Trimming took off 4 bases at V and 3 bases at J, with 10 bases between the two ends. The DNA for the CDR3 is TGTGCCAGCAGTTCAGTCCAGTTCTACAATGAGCAGTTCTTC. Its protein is CASSSVQFYNEQFF.

This clone has only one observation. V and J are TRBV9 and TRBJ2-3; D may be TRBD2 (6 bases). Germline assignment: CDR1 SGDLS and CDR2 YYNGEE. The CDR3 extends over 17 amino acids. Trimming removed 4 bases at V and 6 bases at J, with 24 bases between. The CDR3 protein is CASSISGLGGDPDTQYF. DNA of the CDR3: TGTGCCAGCAGCATAAGCGGGTTAGGCGGGGATCCTGATACGCAGTATTTT. Based on the CDR3 plus reference TRBV9 and TRBJ2-3, the full variable domain is DSGVTQTPKHLITATGQRVTLRCSPRSGDLSVYWYQQSLDQGLQFLIQYYNGEERAKGNILERFSAQQFPDLHSELNLSSLELGDSALYFCASSISGLGGDPDTQYFGPGTRLTVL.

This clone was seen just once. The chain recombines TRBV6-4 with TRBJ2-3; 7 bases agree with TRBD2. The V segment lost 5 bases and the J segment 0 bases; nucleotides outside the gene matches: 8. The CDR3 covers 16 residues. CDR1 and CDR2 from the germline V gene are MRHNA and SNTAGT. CDR3 DNA sequence: TGTGCCAGCAGTCCCAAGAGCGGGGCTAGCACAGATACGCAGTATTTT. Translating it yields CASSPKSGASTDTQYF.

This clone was recorded once. The chain joins TRBV7-9 to TRBJ2-5, with D perhaps matching TRBD2 (6 bases). CDR3 length: 15 amino acids. Germline V gene data show CDR1 as SEHNR and CDR2 as FQNEAQ (reference sequence). Trimming took 8 bases from V and 4 from J, leaving 20 bases between them. DNA of the CDR3: TGTGCCAGCGTTGGGGGTTGGGGGGTAAGAGAGACCCAGTACTTC. Protein sequence: CASVGGWGVRETQYF.

The CDR3 sequence is CASSQVKGGGATNTQYF. As DNA, the CDR3 is TGCGCCAGCAGCCAAGTAAAAGGTGGGGGGGCGACAAATACGCAGTATTTT. This rearrangement joins TRBV4-3 to TRBJ2-3; a weak D match, TRBD2 (7 bases). This CDR3 is 17 amino acids long. The germline V and J ends were trimmed by 1 base and 7 bases, with 21 bases remaining between them. Germline V gives CDR1 LGHNA, CDR2 YSLEER.

The V gene is TRBV9, the J gene TRBJ2-5; 7 bases are shared with TRBD2. The germline CDR1 and CDR2 sequences are SGDLS and YYNGEE. V shed 3 bases and J 2 bases; nucleotides not matched to a gene: 7. CDR3 length equals 15 residues. CDR3: CASSGGGAEQETQYF. The DNA for the CDR3 is TGTGCCAGCAGCGGGGGAGGGGCGGAGCAAGAGACCCAGTACTTC.